Listed below are T cell receptor beta chains from one sample, sequenced in a study of T-cell reconstitution after alpha-beta-depleted transplantation in children. TCRdb analysed the PCR reads with MiXCR anew, one entry per CDR3 protein. In the table there are about 600,000 distinct CDR3 sequences, 10% to 15% of which are singletons. The sample in question was PBMCs, mostly from graft donor cells, obtained 360 days after TCRalphabeta/CD19-depleted stem cell transplant. Receptor source: a male patient younger than 18 who had a stem cell transplant for acute myeloid leukemia, so the T cells may come from the graft donor. The CDR3 runs from the conserved cysteine through the conserved F or W. Each record gives: V gene, J gene, D gene, clone size, CDR3 protein, CDR3 DNA. The D gene is left open where the match is weak. Some rows mark clone size as missing; the rest say once, few, many or name a class of expanded clone.

v_gene: TRBV12-3/TRBV12-4; j_gene: TRBJ2-7; d_gene: .; abundance: .; CDR3aa: CASTFGGQTYEQYF; CDR3nt: TGTGCCAGCACCTTCGGGGGACAGACCTACGAGCAGTACTTC
v_gene: TRBV2; j_gene: TRBJ2-5; d_gene: .; abundance: .; CDR3aa: CASSDRLTVETQYF; CDR3nt: TGTGCCAGCAGTGACAGATTGACAGTAGAGACCCAGTACTTC
v_gene: TRBV10-2; j_gene: TRBJ2-1; d_gene: TRBD2; abundance: many; CDR3aa: CATGLAGSNEQFF; CDR3nt: TGCGCCACTGGGCTAGCGGGCTCCAATGAGCAGTTCTTC
v_gene: TRBV7-2; j_gene: TRBJ2-7; d_gene: TRBD1; abundance: .; CDR3aa: CASSLGPTGATYEQYF; CDR3nt: TGTGCCAGCAGCTTAGGCCCAACAGGGGCTACCTACGAGCAGTACTTC
v_gene: TRBV5-1; j_gene: TRBJ2-7; d_gene: .; abundance: .; CDR3aa: CASGPAGLTYEQYF; CDR3nt: TGCGCCAGCGGCCCCGCGGGCCTAACCTACGAGCAGTACTTC
v_gene: TRBV3-1; j_gene: TRBJ2-1; d_gene: TRBD2; abundance: many; CDR3aa: CASSQVLAGDEQFF; CDR3nt: TGTGCCAGCAGCCAAGTTCTGGCGGGGGATGAGCAGTTCTTC
v_gene: TRBV25-1; j_gene: TRBJ2-7; d_gene: .; abundance: many; CDR3aa: CASSEPGIHYEQYF; CDR3nt: TGTGCCAGCAGTGAACCAGGGATACACTACGAGCAGTACTTC
v_gene: TRBV20-1; j_gene: TRBJ2-1; d_gene: TRBD2; abundance: .; CDR3aa: CSARRLAGWDEQFF; CDR3nt: TGCAGTGCTAGAAGGCTAGCGGGGTGGGATGAGCAGTTCTTC
v_gene: TRBV20-1; j_gene: TRBJ2-3; d_gene: TRBD2; abundance: .; CDR3aa: CSARDPGLGGPTDTQYF; CDR3nt: TGCAGTGCTAGAGATCCGGGACTAGGGGGGCCCACAGATACGCAGTATTTT
v_gene: TRBV4-2; j_gene: TRBJ1-1; d_gene: TRBD1; abundance: .; CDR3aa: CASSQVTGGEAAFF; CDR3nt: TGTGCCAGCAGCCAAGTGACAGGGGGCGAGGCCGCTTTCTTT
v_gene: TRBV6-2/TRBV6-3; j_gene: TRBJ2-5; d_gene: .; abundance: few; CDR3aa: CASNKDRFQETQYF; CDR3nt: TGTGCCAGCAACAAAGACCGGTTCCAAGAGACCCAGTACTTC
v_gene: TRBV3-1; j_gene: TRBJ2-1; d_gene: .; abundance: .; CDR3aa: CGSSQDNCSFYNEQFF; CDR3nt: TGTGGCAGCAGCCAAGATAACTGCAGCTTCTACAATGAGCAGTTCTTC
v_gene: TRBV6-2/TRBV6-3; j_gene: TRBJ1-1; d_gene: .; abundance: few; CDR3aa: CASSYSRRAMNTEAFF; CDR3nt: TGTGCCAGCAGTTACTCGAGGCGGGCTATGAACACTGAAGCTTTCTTT
v_gene: TRBV9; j_gene: TRBJ2-7; d_gene: .; abundance: many; CDR3aa: CASSVMSGTQYF; CDR3nt: TGTGCCAGCAGCGTAATGAGCGGGACACAGTACTTC
v_gene: TRBV7-9; j_gene: TRBJ2-7; d_gene: TRBD1; abundance: .; CDR3aa: CASSLVGSGGFTYEQYF; CDR3nt: TGTGCCAGCAGCTTAGTTGGTTCAGGGGGCTTTACCTACGAGCAGTACTTC
v_gene: TRBV7-2; j_gene: TRBJ2-2; d_gene: .; abundance: few; CDR3aa: CASSLTVYTGELFF; CDR3nt: TGTGCCAGCAGCTTAACAGTTTACACCGGGGAGCTGTTTTTT
v_gene: TRBV28; j_gene: TRBJ2-7; d_gene: .; abundance: .; CDR3aa: CASSSPRADLTYEQYF; CDR3nt: TGTGCCAGCAGTTCCCCTCGGGCGGATCTTACCTACGAGCAGTACTTC
v_gene: TRBV7-3; j_gene: TRBJ2-1; d_gene: TRBD2; abundance: .; CDR3aa: CASSLTGTSRHNEQFF; CDR3nt: TGTGCCAGCAGCTTAACAGGGACTAGCAGGCACAATGAGCAGTTCTTC
v_gene: TRBV6-1; j_gene: TRBJ1-5; d_gene: .; abundance: .; CDR3aa: CASSEKPPPQHF; CDR3nt: TGTGCCAGCAGTGAGAAGCCCCCGCCCCAGCATTTT
v_gene: TRBV6-2/TRBV6-3; j_gene: TRBJ2-1; d_gene: TRBD2; abundance: .; CDR3aa: CASSYPISGSYNEQFF; CDR3nt: TGTGCCAGCAGTTACCCGATTAGCGGGTCCTACAATGAGCAGTTCTTC
v_gene: TRBV11-2; j_gene: TRBJ2-2; d_gene: TRBD2; abundance: many; CDR3aa: CASSPTSGNTGELFF; CDR3nt: TGTGCCAGCAGCCCCACTAGCGGAAACACCGGGGAGCTGTTTTTT
v_gene: TRBV6-2/TRBV6-3; j_gene: TRBJ2-5; d_gene: TRBD2; abundance: many; CDR3aa: CASSWGLAHQETQYF; CDR3nt: TGTGCCAGCAGTTGGGGACTAGCGCACCAAGAGACCCAGTACTTC
v_gene: TRBV28; j_gene: TRBJ2-7; d_gene: .; abundance: .; CDR3aa: CASSGTHEQYF; CDR3nt: TGTGCCAGCTCAGGGACCCACGAGCAGTACTTC
v_gene: TRBV20-1; j_gene: TRBJ2-1; d_gene: TRBD2; abundance: few; CDR3aa: CSASTGLAGINEQFF; CDR3nt: TGCAGTGCTAGCACGGGACTAGCGGGAATCAATGAGCAGTTCTTC
v_gene: TRBV4-3; j_gene: TRBJ2-7; d_gene: .; abundance: .; CDR3aa: CASSQGGLASYEQYF; CDR3nt: TGCGCCAGCAGCCAAGGGGGGCTAGCTTCCTACGAGCAGTACTTC
v_gene: TRBV18; j_gene: TRBJ2-3; d_gene: TRBD1; abundance: many; CDR3aa: CASSPRRRDRGGEDTQYF; CDR3nt: TGTGCCAGCTCACCACGTCGTCGGGACAGGGGTGGAGAGGATACGCAGTATTTT
v_gene: TRBV7-9; j_gene: TRBJ2-7; d_gene: .; abundance: .; CDR3aa: CASSLYPIRGEQYF; CDR3nt: TGTGCCAGCAGCTTATACCCAATTCGAGGGGAGCAGTACTTC
v_gene: TRBV6-5; j_gene: TRBJ2-5; d_gene: TRBD1; abundance: few; CDR3aa: CASSYKGAILETQYF; CDR3nt: TGTGCCAGCAGTTACAAGGGGGCTATATTGGAGACCCAGTACTTC
v_gene: TRBV9; j_gene: TRBJ2-2; d_gene: .; abundance: few; CDR3aa: CASSEGGGLNTGELFF; CDR3nt: TGTGCCAGCAGCGAGGGAGGGGGATTGAACACCGGGGAGCTGTTTTTT
v_gene: TRBV14; j_gene: TRBJ2-1; d_gene: TRBD2; abundance: .; CDR3aa: CASSLREGVYNEQFF; CDR3nt: TGTGCCAGCAGCCTCCGGGAGGGCGTCTACAATGAGCAGTTCTTC
v_gene: TRBV5-7; j_gene: TRBJ2-1; d_gene: .; abundance: .; CDR3aa: CASSLGGRELGRYEQFF; CDR3nt: TGTGCCAGCAGCTTGGGGGGCCGGGAGTTAGGTAGGTATGAGCAGTTCTTC
v_gene: TRBV20-1; j_gene: TRBJ2-2; d_gene: .; abundance: .; CDR3aa: CSARDPYPGSLSTGELFF; CDR3nt: TGCAGTGCTAGAGATCCATACCCCGGGAGTCTTAGCACCGGGGAGCTGTTTTTT
v_gene: TRBV10-3; j_gene: TRBJ2-4; d_gene: .; abundance: many; CDR3aa: CAISEAQSLAKNIQYF; CDR3nt: TGTGCCATCAGTGAGGCGCAGTCATTAGCCAAAAACATTCAGTACTTC
v_gene: TRBV2; j_gene: TRBJ2-3; d_gene: .; abundance: .; CDR3aa: CASEARPFSSTDTQYF; CDR3nt: TGTGCCAGCGAGGCCCGTCCATTCTCTAGCACAGATACGCAGTATTTT
v_gene: TRBV7-6; j_gene: TRBJ2-3; d_gene: .; abundance: few; CDR3aa: CASSLGDVRGTDTQYF; CDR3nt: TGTGCCAGCAGCTTAGGAGACGTCAGGGGCACAGATACGCAGTATTTT
v_gene: TRBV9; j_gene: TRBJ2-7; d_gene: TRBD2; abundance: few; CDR3aa: CASSVGSGRYSYEQYF; CDR3nt: TGTGCCAGCAGCGTAGGGAGCGGGAGGTACTCCTACGAGCAGTACTTC
v_gene: TRBV4-3; j_gene: TRBJ2-7; d_gene: TRBD2; abundance: few; CDR3aa: CASSQEKAGEGEQYF; CDR3nt: TGCGCCAGCAGCCAAGAGAAAGCGGGAGAGGGAGAGCAGTACTTC
v_gene: TRBV7-2; j_gene: TRBJ1-5; d_gene: .; abundance: few; CDR3aa: CASSPPYSNQPQHF; CDR3nt: TGTGCCAGCAGCCCGCCCTATAGCAATCAGCCCCAGCATTTT
v_gene: TRBV11-2; j_gene: TRBJ2-7; d_gene: .; abundance: few; CDR3aa: CASSSSSWHEQYF; CDR3nt: TGTGCCAGCAGCTCGTCTAGCTGGCACGAGCAGTACTTC
v_gene: TRBV10-3; j_gene: TRBJ2-2; d_gene: .; abundance: .; CDR3aa: CAINEGSTSGELFF; CDR3nt: TGTGCCATCAACGAGGGATCAACATCCGGGGAGCTGTTTTTT
v_gene: TRBV20-1; j_gene: TRBJ2-3; d_gene: .; abundance: .; CDR3aa: CSARGGHFPDTQYF; CDR3nt: TGCAGTGCTAGAGGGGGGCACTTCCCAGATACGCAGTATTTT
v_gene: TRBV2; j_gene: TRBJ2-3; d_gene: TRBD2; abundance: .; CDR3aa: CASSEGRGLAGRPRTDTQYF; CDR3nt: TGTGCCAGCAGTGAAGGGCGGGGACTAGCGGGACGACCTCGCACAGATACGCAGTATTTT
v_gene: TRBV29-1; j_gene: TRBJ1-1; d_gene: .; abundance: .; CDR3aa: CSVVTLMNTEAFF; CDR3nt: TGCAGCGTTGTGACGTTGATGAACACTGAAGCTTTCTTT
v_gene: TRBV27; j_gene: TRBJ2-1; d_gene: .; abundance: few; CDR3aa: CASSLVELGEQFF; CDR3nt: TGTGCCAGCAGTTTAGTCGAGTTAGGGGAGCAGTTCTTC
v_gene: TRBV15; j_gene: TRBJ2-1; d_gene: .; abundance: few; CDR3aa: CATSRDLLAGTAYNEQFF; CDR3nt: TGTGCCACCAGCAGAGATCTCCTTGCGGGAACTGCCTACAATGAGCAGTTCTTC
v_gene: TRBV5-1; j_gene: TRBJ2-7; d_gene: TRBD1; abundance: .; CDR3aa: CASSLLRGQGTSYEQYF; CDR3nt: TGCGCCAGCAGCTTGCTTCGGGGACAGGGGACCTCCTACGAGCAGTACTTC
v_gene: TRBV25-1; j_gene: TRBJ2-1; d_gene: .; abundance: .; CDR3aa: CATIGSGRYNEQFF; CDR3nt: TGTGCCACCATTGGAAGCGGGCGCTACAATGAGCAGTTCTTC
v_gene: TRBV29-1; j_gene: TRBJ2-3; d_gene: TRBD2; abundance: .; CDR3aa: CSFTRTSAADTQYF; CDR3nt: TGCAGCTTTACCCGGACTAGCGCGGCAGATACGCAGTATTTT
v_gene: TRBV7-9; j_gene: TRBJ2-3; d_gene: TRBD2; abundance: .; CDR3aa: CASSLDREGPDTQYF; CDR3nt: TGTGCCAGCAGCTTAGATCGGGAGGGCCCTGATACGCAGTATTTT
v_gene: TRBV29-1; j_gene: TRBJ1-4; d_gene: TRBD1; abundance: .; CDR3aa: CSVTSGTGHQKLFF; CDR3nt: TGCAGCGTCACCTCCGGGACAGGTCATCAAAAACTGTTTTTT
v_gene: TRBV15; j_gene: TRBJ2-7; d_gene: TRBD2; abundance: .; CDR3aa: CATSRGTSGNRLYEQYF; CDR3nt: TGTGCCACCAGCAGAGGGACTAGCGGTAACCGCCTCTACGAGCAGTACTTC
v_gene: TRBV24-1; j_gene: TRBJ1-1; d_gene: .; abundance: few; CDR3aa: CATRPAGGDLNTEAFF; CDR3nt: TGTGCCACCAGGCCCGCCGGGGGGGATTTGAACACTGAAGCTTTCTTT
v_gene: TRBV20-1; j_gene: TRBJ2-1; d_gene: .; abundance: .; CDR3aa: CSASEEARPNEQFF; CDR3nt: TGCAGTGCTAGTGAGGAGGCGAGACCCAATGAGCAGTTCTTC
v_gene: TRBV7-3; j_gene: TRBJ2-2; d_gene: .; abundance: few; CDR3aa: CASGNRNTAGELFF; CDR3nt: TGTGCCAGCGGAAACAGGAATACGGCCGGGGAGCTGTTTTTT
v_gene: TRBV6-5; j_gene: TRBJ2-7; d_gene: .; abundance: many; CDR3aa: CASSYSLVGSIWEQYF; CDR3nt: TGTGCCAGCAGTTACTCGTTAGTTGGCTCCATATGGGAGCAGTACTTC
v_gene: TRBV7-2; j_gene: TRBJ1-2; d_gene: TRBD1; abundance: few; CDR3aa: CASSFWTGGNYGYTF; CDR3nt: TGTGCCAGCAGCTTTTGGACAGGGGGGAACTATGGCTACACCTTC
v_gene: TRBV24-1; j_gene: TRBJ2-3; d_gene: .; abundance: .; CDR3aa: CATGFRESSTDTQYF; CDR3nt: TGTGCCACCGGATTCAGGGAGTCTAGCACAGATACGCAGTATTTT